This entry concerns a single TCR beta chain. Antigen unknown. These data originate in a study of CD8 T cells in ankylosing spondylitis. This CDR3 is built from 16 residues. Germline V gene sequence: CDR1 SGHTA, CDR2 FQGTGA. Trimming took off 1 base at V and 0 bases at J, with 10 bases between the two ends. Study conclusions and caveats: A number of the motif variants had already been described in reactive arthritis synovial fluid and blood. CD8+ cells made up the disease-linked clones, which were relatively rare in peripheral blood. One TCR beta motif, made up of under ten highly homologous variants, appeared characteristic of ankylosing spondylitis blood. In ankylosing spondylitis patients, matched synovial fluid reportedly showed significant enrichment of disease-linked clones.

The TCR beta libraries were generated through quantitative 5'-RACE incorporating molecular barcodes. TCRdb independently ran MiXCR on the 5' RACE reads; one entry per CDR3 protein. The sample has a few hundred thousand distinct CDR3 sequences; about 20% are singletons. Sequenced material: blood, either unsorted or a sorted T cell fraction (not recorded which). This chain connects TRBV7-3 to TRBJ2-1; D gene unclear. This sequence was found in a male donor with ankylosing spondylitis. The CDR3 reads CASSLSPPSSYNEQFF. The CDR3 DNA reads TGTGCCAGCAGCTTAAGCCCACCGAGCTCCTACAATGAGCAGTTCTTC.